The 4 T cell receptor beta chains below come from one sample, sequenced in a study of blood T cell repertoires in COVID-19. Using immunoSEQ multiplex PCR, the repertoire was profiled, and TCRdb retains in-frame clones only, with some absent. In the table there are 150,000 or so clones, over 80% of which are singletons. The specimen sequenced was peripheral blood. The receptors originated from a man younger than 45 with COVID-19, enrolled during active disease.

The genes are TRBV29-1 and TRBJ2-3; 7 bases are shared with TRBD1. After removal of 7 bases from V and 1 base from J, the junction contained 5 bases not matched to a gene. CDR1 and CDR2 (germline): SQVTM, ANQGSEA. This CDR3 contains 13 residues. In DNA, the CDR3 is TGCAGCGCAAGGGGGCCGGGCACAGATACGCAGTATTTT. Its translation is CSARGPGTDTQYF.

The chain carries TRBV6-4 and TRBJ1-1; TRBD1 might be the D (6 bases). V lost 6 bases to trimming and J lost 1 base, with 15 bases between them. The germline V gene encodes CDR1 MRHNA and CDR2 SNTAGT. The CDR3 covers 15 residues. Here the CDR3 reads CASSKDSPPNTEAFF. CDR3 DNA: TGTGCCAGCAGCAAGGACAGTCCACCGAACACTGAAGCTTTCTTT.

The chain couples TRBV10-3 to TRBJ2-1, with 7 bases lining up with TRBD2. Germline V lookup: CDR1 ENHRY, CDR2 SYGVKD. This CDR3 region has 15 residues. V lost 6 bases to trimming and J lost 2 bases; unmatched junction nucleotides: 7. CDR3 coding DNA: TGTGCCATCAGAGAGACTAGCTTAGCCTACAATGAGCAGTTCTTC. This translates into CAIRETSLAYNEQFF.

J is TRBJ1-2 and V is TRBV2; D remains unclear. Germline CDR1 is SNHLY and CDR2 is FYNNEI. The CDR3 contains 14 residues. V shed 7 bases and J shed 7 bases, with 19 bases lying between them. The CDR3 loop is CASTIQNLYSGYTF. The CDR3 DNA follows: TGTGCCAGCACCATACAGAACCTCTACTCTGGCTACACCTTC.